Listed here are 17 T cell receptor beta chains from one sample, sequenced in a study of T cells in Graves' hyperthyroidism and ophthalmopathy. Amplified regions were TCR beta CDR3 sequences from RNA transcripts. In the first-round RT-PCR of the TCR CDR3, the HTBI primer set was used. Using its own MiXCR run on the multiplex PCR reads, TCRdb lists one record per CDR3 protein. The sample shows 410,000 or so distinct CDR3 sequences, under 15% of them seen only once. Input material: blood. These receptors came from a man aged 18 to 29 with Graves' ophthalmopathy.

The V gene is TRBV10-1, the J gene TRBJ2-2, with D possibly matching TRBD2 (6 bases). CDR3 length: 17 amino acids. Germline assignment: CDR1 WNHNN and CDR2 SYGVQD (reference sequence). Trimming removed 0 bases at V and 4 bases at J, with 15 bases between. In DNA, the CDR3 is TGCGCCAGCAGTGAGTCGATTGCTAGCGCCTCCACCGGGGAGCTGTTTTTT. Protein product: CASSESIASASTGELFF.

This clonotype was seen many times. The CDR3 DNA is TGTGCCTGGAGACAGGGGGCTTACACTGAAGCTTTCTTT. Its translation is CAWRQGAYTEAFF. J is TRBJ1-1 and V is TRBV30; 9 bases fit TRBD1. V shed 3 bases, J shed 3 bases, and the junction held 2 bases outside the gene matches. CDR1 is GTSNPN, CDR2 SVGIG, per germline (reference sequence). The CDR3 extends over 13 amino acids.

This clonotype was detected many times. V is TRBV12-5 and J is TRBJ2-3, with D perhaps given as TRBD1 or TRBD2 (5 bases each). The germline CDR1 and CDR2 sequences are LGHNT and FRNRAP. The CDR3 totals 13 residues. The V and J ends lost 3 bases and 5 bases respectively, with 9 bases between them. DNA of the CDR3: TGTGCTAGTGGTTTCGGGGCGGGAGATACGCAGTATTTT. It is translated as CASGFGAGDTQYF.

This clonotype was seen ten or more times. The V and J genes are TRBV10-2 and TRBJ1-1, with a possible D match to TRBD1 (5 bases). The germline gives CDR1 WSHSY, CDR2 SAAADI. The CDR3 runs 14 residues. V was pared by 6 bases and J by 1 base, with 12 bases between. The CDR3 nucleotides are TGCGCCAGCAGATTAGGGGCGGAGAACACTGAAGCTTTCTTT. Translating it yields CASRLGAENTEAFF.

This clonotype was recorded only once. The CDR3 bases are TGTGCCAGCAGGAGACGGCAATCCTATGGCTACACCTTC. Translation: CASRRRQSYGYTF. This chain links TRBV2 with TRBJ1-2; unclear D gene. The CDR3 runs to 13 residues. In germline, CDR1 is SNHLY, CDR2 FYNNEI. V lost 6 bases, J lost 4 bases, and 12 bases lay in between.

At least ten counts were recorded for this clonotype. For the CDR3, the DNA is TGTGCCAGCAGCTTGGGGCACTCAGGGACCCACGAGCAGTACTTC. Translating it yields CASSLGHSGTHEQYF. The chain employs TRBV11-1 and TRBJ2-7, with D perhaps assigned TRBD1 or TRBD2 (5 bases each). With 3 bases removed from V and 5 bases from J, the gap between germline ends came to 17 bases. Germline V CDR1 and CDR2: SGHAT, FQDESV (reference sequence). CDR3 length equals 15 residues.

This clonotype was counted many times. The CDR3 DNA sequence: TGTGCCAGCAGCTCCGGGGTGGCTGAAGCTTTCTTT. Amino acid sequence: CASSSGVAEAFF. V usage is TRBV7-8 and J usage is TRBJ1-1; D is unresolved. Trimming took 4 bases from V and 6 from J, leaving 9 bases between them. This CDR3 spans 12 amino acids. The V gene's germline CDR1 is SGHVS and CDR2 FQNEAQ.

The rearrangement uses TRBV5-1 and TRBJ2-7, with D possibly being TRBD1 or TRBD2 (5 bases each). Trimming stripped 6 bases from V and 2 bases from J, with 15 bases between. Per germline, CDR1 SGHRS and CDR2 YFSETQ. The CDR3 is 14 amino acids. For the CDR3, the DNA is TGCGCCAGCAACCGGGGCTCCACTCCCTACGAGCAGTACTTC. The encoded protein is CASNRGSTPYEQYF. Using reference TRBV5-1 and TRBJ2-7 for the parts outside the CDR3, the full variable domain is KAGVTQTPRYLIKTRGQQVTLSCSPISGHRSVSWYQQTPGQGLQFLFEYFSETQRNKGNFPGRFSGRQFSNSRSEMNVSTLELGDSALYLCASNRGSTPYEQYFGPGTRLTVT.

This clonotype was counted only a few times. This CDR3 reads CAWRRQGDQPQHF. The CDR3 region has the DNA TGTGCCTGGAGGAGACAGGGGGATCAGCCCCAGCATTTT. The V gene is TRBV30, the J gene TRBJ1-5, with TRBD1 matching over 9 bases. This CDR3 region has 13 residues. Germline-derived CDR1 and CDR2 are GTSNPN and SVGIG (reference sequence). V lost 3 bases, J lost 5 bases, and 2 bases stayed unmatched.

This clonotype was observed many times. The CDR3 sequence is CSAPSPRYNQETQYF. As DNA, the CDR3 is TGCAGTGCTCCATCCCCTAGATACAACCAAGAGACCCAGTACTTC. This sequence joins TRBV20-1 and TRBJ2-5, with D unclear. The germline CDR1 and CDR2 sequences are DFQATT and SNEGSKA (reference sequence). The CDR3 runs to 15 residues. The ends were cut back, 5 bases at V and 0 bases at J, with 16 bases in the middle.

The CDR3 nucleotides read TGTGCCAGCAGCAAAGGGGGGGAAGGGGCCACCTTC. Translated: CASSKGGEGATF. The rearrangement uses TRBV7-3 and TRBJ1-2, with a tentative D call TRBD1 (6 bases). Trimming shortened V by 5 bases and J by 13 bases, and 17 bases separated the two germline ends. Per germline, CDR1 SGHTA and CDR2 FQGTGA. There are 12 residues in the CDR3.

This clonotype came up a few times. This chain joins TRBV30 and TRBJ1-6, with TRBD1 identical over 8 bases. V was clipped by 4 bases and J by 7 bases; unmatched bases: 18. CDR1 GTSNPN and CDR2 SVGIG come from the germline V gene (reference sequence). The CDR3 spans 18 residues. CDR3 region: CAWTDRGSIPRLNSPLHF. CDR3 DNA sequence: TGTGCCTGGACCGACAGGGGTTCAATCCCGCGTTTAAATTCACCCCTCCACTTT.

The V and J genes are TRBV7-3 and TRBJ2-5; possibly TRBD2 for D (6 bases). V was trimmed by 6 bases and J by 9 bases, leaving 23 bases between them. The CDR3 runs 15 residues. Germline assignment: CDR1 SGHTA and CDR2 FQGTGA. The CDR3 coding sequence is TGTGCCAGCAGTTTACGTAGCGGAACGGGGGAGGCCCAGTACTTC. Protein sequence: CASSLRSGTGEAQYF.

With respect to this clonotype: This could be a read error, since a much larger clone is one nucleotide away. The genes are TRBV30 and TRBJ2-1, with TRBD1 as a possible D gene (6 bases). CDR1 is GTSNPN, CDR2 SVGIG, per germline (reference sequence). The CDR3 is 13 amino acids. Trimming shortened V by 5 bases and J by 12 bases, and 20 bases separated the two germline ends. The CDR3 DNA follows: TGTGCCTGGCGGACAGCTCTCCTACGAGTGCAGTTCTTC. Amino acids: CAWRTALLRVQFF.

This rearrangement joins TRBV7-6 to TRBJ2-4, with TRBD1 matching 7 bases. Germline trimming cut 0 bases from V and 4 bases from J; bases unmatched to any gene: 3. In germline, CDR1 is SGHVS, CDR2 FNYEAQ. CDR3 length: 15 amino acids. This CDR3 reads CASSLAPRGKNIQYF. CDR3 nucleotides: TGTGCCAGCAGCTTAGCACCCAGGGGGAAAAACATTCAGTACTTC.

This clonotype was counted only a few times. Being one base from a much bigger clone, this may be a read error. The V and J genes are TRBV30 and TRBJ1-1, with D perhaps matching TRBD1 (5 bases). V was trimmed by 2 bases and J by 1 base, leaving 11 bases between them. This CDR3 is built from 14 residues. Germline assignment: CDR1 GTSNPN and CDR2 SVGIG (reference sequence). The CDR3 region has the DNA TGTGCCTGGAGTCACCTCCAGGGGAACACTGAAGCTTTCTTT. It codes for CAWSHLQGNTEAFF. The variable domain in full, with the rest retrieved from reference TRBV30 and TRBJ1-1, is SQTIHQWPATLVQPVGSPLSLECTVEGTSNPNLYWYRQAAGRGLQLLFYSVGIGQISSEVPQNLSASRPQDRQFILSSKKLLLSDSGFYLCAWSHLQGNTEAFFGQGTRLTVV.

The rearrangement uses TRBV27 and TRBJ2-2; TRBD1 is a possible D gene (5 bases). Germline V lookup: CDR1 MNHEY, CDR2 SMNVEV (reference sequence). V lost 1 base and J lost 5, with 11 bases in between. CDR3 size: 15 residues. CDR3 loop: CASSLWPGRTGELFF. The CDR3 DNA is TGTGCCAGCAGTTTATGGCCAGGGCGAACCGGGGAGCTGTTTTTT.